This TCR beta chain was obtained from a study of blood T cell repertoires in COVID-19. Clones were read by immunoSEQ multiplex PCR, and TCRdb kept only the in-frame ones, dropping some. The sample gives 80,000 to 90,000 clones, roughly 82% of which show up once; 0.95% to 1.5% is in the top ten. This TCR came from a woman aged 80 or older with acute or convalescent COVID-19. The sample comprised peripheral blood.

CDR3 protein: CASRITGQGTNYGYTF. CDR3 nucleotides: TGTGCCAGCAGAATAACGGGACAGGGGACCAACTATGGCTACACCTTC. The V call is TRBV28, the J call TRBJ1-2, with 10 bases lining up with TRBD1. CDR3 length equals 16 residues. With 6 bases clipped from V and 2 bases from J, the junction kept 9 bases outside the gene matches. Germline CDR1 reads MDHEN; CDR2 reads SYDVKM.